This is a list of T cell receptor beta chains from one sample in a study of shared clonotypes between healthy human individuals. TCRdb's table, derived via immunoSEQ multiplex PCR, lists solely in-frame clones and lacks some. The sample lists roughly 2.1 million clones; about 92% were seen once. Sequencing was performed on naive CD8+ T cells from PBMCs. The source is a man younger than 30 in good health. Some clones in this sample may be carry-over from other donors' samples. Each CDR3 is given with its conserved first and last residue. The D gene is left open where the match is weak. Size is omitted from some rows. Given values are once, few, many or a class for expanded clones.

J gene,V gene,clone size,D gene,CDR3 protein,CDR3 DNA
TRBJ2-7,TRBV27,NA,NA,CASSSLGGDEQYF,TGTGCCAGCAGTTCCCTAGGCGGGGACGAGCAGTACTTC
TRBJ1-1,TRBV29-1,NA,NA,CSVDGLQFSAEAFF,TGCAGCGTTGACGGTCTACAATTTAGCGCTGAAGCTTTCTTT
TRBJ1-1,TRBV19,NA,NA,CASSIGIFPEGMNTEAFF,TGTGCCAGTAGTATAGGAATTTTCCCAGAAGGCATGAACACTGAAGCTTTCTTT
TRBJ1-2,TRBV5-6,NA,NA,CASSLGSYGYTF,TGTGCCAGCAGCTTGGGGAGCTATGGCTACACCTTC
TRBJ2-7,TRBV15,NA,TRBD1,CATSRIRQGTYEQYF,TGTGCCACCAGCAGAATAAGACAGGGCACGTACGAGCAGTACTTC
TRBJ2-3,TRBV7-9,NA,NA,CASTPKGRGSDTQYF,TGTGCCAGCACCCCCAAGGGGCGCGGGTCAGATACGCAGTATTTT
TRBJ2-3,TRBV7-2,NA,TRBD2,CASSLTSGFTDTQYF,TGTGCCAGCAGCTTAACTAGCGGGTTCACAGATACGCAGTATTTT
TRBJ2-7,TRBV7-9,NA,NA,CASSHYYVYEQYF,TGTGCCAGCAGCCATTATTACGTCTACGAGCAGTACTTC
TRBJ2-3,TRBV9,NA,NA,CASGDTDTQYF,TGTGCCAGCGGCGACACAGATACGCAGTATTTT
TRBJ2-1,TRBV5-5,NA,NA,CASSHDPRQFF,TGTGCCAGCAGCCATGACCCGAGACAGTTCTTC
TRBJ1-1,TRBV30,few,TRBD1,CAWSGLLTDRDTSTEAFF,TGTGCCTGGAGTGGGTTGTTAACGGACAGGGACACGTCCACTGAAGCTTTCTTT
TRBJ2-2,TRBV2,NA,TRBD1,CASYRGRMPGELFF,TGTGCCAGTTACAGGGGGCGCATGCCCGGGGAGCTGTTTTTT
TRBJ1-1,TRBV14,NA,NA,CASSQDLGDEAFF,TGTGCCAGCAGCCAAGATCTAGGAGATGAAGCTTTCTTT
TRBJ1-1,TRBV27,NA,NA,CASSFSRGRTEAFF,TGTGCCAGCAGTTTTAGCAGGGGTAGAACTGAAGCTTTCTTT
TRBJ2-5,TRBV28,NA,NA,CASSSLREARPRETQYF,TGTGCCAGCAGTTCCCTGAGGGAGGCTAGGCCAAGGGAGACCCAGTACTTC
TRBJ2-7,TRBV28,NA,NA,CASTIRDASYEQYF,TGTGCCAGCACCATCCGGGACGCTTCCTACGAGCAGTACTTC
TRBJ2-5,TRBV7-8,NA,NA,CASSLAGQGAETQYF,TGTGCCAGCAGCTTAGCGGGCCAGGGTGCGGAGACCCAGTACTTC
TRBJ2-7,TRBV30,NA,NA,CAWSPGAYEQYF,TGTGCCTGGAGCCCAGGAGCCTACGAGCAGTACTTC
TRBJ2-7,TRBV6-1,NA,NA,CASSSTGEQYF,TGTGCCAGCAGTTCTACAGGTGAGCAGTACTTC
TRBJ2-7,TRBV6-6,NA,NA,CASSPGRYEQYF,TGTGCCAGCAGCCCAGGCAGATACGAGCAGTACTTC
TRBJ1-1,TRBV28,NA,NA,CASRDSKEAFF,TGTGCCAGTAGGGATTCCAAGGAAGCTTTCTTT
TRBJ2-1,TRBV14,NA,NA,CASSRRAGAGAYNEQFF,TGTGCCAGCAGCCGCCGAGCAGGGGCGGGAGCCTACAATGAGCAGTTCTTC
TRBJ2-2,TRBV7-7,once,TRBD2,CASSYRPGLAGASGELFF,TGTGCCAGCAGCTACAGACCGGGACTAGCGGGAGCGAGCGGGGAGCTGTTTTTT
TRBJ2-7,TRBV9,once,TRBD1,CASSAGTGVPEQYF,TGTGCCAGCAGCGCCGGGACAGGGGTACCCGAGCAGTACTTC
TRBJ2-1,TRBV5-6,once,TRBD2,CASSPAGLAEGNEQFF,TGTGCCAGCAGCCCTGCGGGACTAGCGGAAGGCAATGAGCAGTTCTTC
TRBJ2-2,TRBV28,NA,TRBD1,CASSWDRSNTGELFF,TGTGCCAGCAGCTGGGACAGGTCGAACACCGGGGAGCTGTTTTTT
TRBJ2-1,TRBV28,NA,NA,CASSLSLASSYNEQFF,TGTGCCAGCAGTTTAAGTCTAGCTAGCTCCTACAATGAGCAGTTCTTC
TRBJ1-1,TRBV28,once,NA,CASSFWGSMNTEAFF,TGTGCCAGCAGTTTTTGGGGGTCGATGAACACTGAAGCTTTCTTT
TRBJ2-7,TRBV25-1,NA,NA,CASSEGVGAYEQYF,TGTGCCAGCAGTGAAGGGGTGGGGGCCTACGAGCAGTACTTC
TRBJ2-1,TRBV7-9,NA,TRBD2,CASSFRLAGASEQFF,TGTGCCAGCAGCTTCCGACTAGCGGGAGCTTCTGAGCAGTTCTTC
TRBJ1-4,TRBV7-6,NA,TRBD1,CASSETTGVREKLFF,TGTGCCAGCAGCGAAACGACAGGGGTTCGTGAAAAACTGTTTTTT
TRBJ1-1,TRBV27,NA,NA,CASSLWGAGEAFF,TGTGCCAGCAGTTTATGGGGGGCCGGTGAAGCTTTCTTT
TRBJ1-2,TRBV5-1,NA,NA,CASSIAQSPYGYTF,TGCGCCAGCAGTATAGCACAGTCTCCCTATGGCTACACCTTC
TRBJ2-1,TRBV29-1,NA,NA,CSVDPSSYNEQFF,TGCAGCGTTGATCCCTCCTCCTACAATGAGCAGTTCTTC
TRBJ2-7,TRBV4-1,NA,NA,CASSQGQVPYEQYF,TGCGCCAGCAGCCAAGGACAAGTTCCCTACGAGCAGTACTTC
TRBJ1-1,TRBV7-9,NA,TRBD1,CASSPRAGTDVMNTEAFF,TGTGCCAGCAGCCCCAGGGCGGGGACAGACGTAATGAACACTGAAGCTTTCTTT
TRBJ1-2,TRBV29-1,NA,NA,CSVVNNSYGYTF,TGCAGCGTTGTAAACAATAGCTATGGCTACACCTTC
TRBJ2-5,TRBV7-9,NA,TRBD2,CASSPPRAGVQETQYF,TGTGCCAGCAGCCCCCCTCGGGCGGGGGTCCAAGAGACCCAGTACTTC
TRBJ1-1,TRBV7-9,NA,NA,CASSLGGAEAFF,TGTGCCAGCAGCTTAGGGGGGGCAGAAGCTTTCTTT
TRBJ2-2,TRBV5-1,NA,NA,CASRDAGSGTGELFF,TGCGCCAGCAGGGACGCGGGATCGGGCACCGGGGAGCTGTTTTTT
TRBJ2-3,TRBV4-1,NA,NA,CASSQEEGRTADTQYF,TGCGCCAGCAGCCAAGAGGAGGGACGTACGGCAGATACGCAGTATTTT
TRBJ2-1,TRBV9,once,TRBD1,CASSGGQGSYNEQFF,TGTGCCAGCAGCGGGGGACAGGGCTCCTACAATGAGCAGTTCTTC